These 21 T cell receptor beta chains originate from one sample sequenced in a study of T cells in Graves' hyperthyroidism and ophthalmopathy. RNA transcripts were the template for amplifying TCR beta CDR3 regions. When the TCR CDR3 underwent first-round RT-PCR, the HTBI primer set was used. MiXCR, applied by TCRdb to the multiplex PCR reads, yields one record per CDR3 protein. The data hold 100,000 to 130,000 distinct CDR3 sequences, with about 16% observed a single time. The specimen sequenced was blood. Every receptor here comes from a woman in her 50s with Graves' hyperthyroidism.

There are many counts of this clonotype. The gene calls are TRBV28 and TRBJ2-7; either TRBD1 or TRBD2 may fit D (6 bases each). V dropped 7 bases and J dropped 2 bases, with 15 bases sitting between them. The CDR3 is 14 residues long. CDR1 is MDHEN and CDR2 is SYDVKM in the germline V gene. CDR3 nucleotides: TGTGCCAGCACCTCGGGGGCGACCCCCTACGAGCAGTACTTC. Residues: CASTSGATPYEQYF.

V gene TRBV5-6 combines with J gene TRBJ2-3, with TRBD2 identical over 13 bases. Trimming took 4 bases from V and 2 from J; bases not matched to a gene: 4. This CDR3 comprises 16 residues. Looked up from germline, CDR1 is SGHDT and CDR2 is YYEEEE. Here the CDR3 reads CASSQLAGGPTDTQYF. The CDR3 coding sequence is TGTGCCAGCAGCCAACTAGCGGGAGGGCCCACAGATACGCAGTATTTT.

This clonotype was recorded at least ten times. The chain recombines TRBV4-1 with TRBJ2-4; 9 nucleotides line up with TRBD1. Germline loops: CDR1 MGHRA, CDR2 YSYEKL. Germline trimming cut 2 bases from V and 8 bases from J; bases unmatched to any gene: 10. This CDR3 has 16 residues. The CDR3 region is CASSQSLGTGTDIQYF. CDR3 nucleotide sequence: TGCGCCAGCAGCCAATCCTTGGGGACAGGGACGGACATTCAGTACTTC.

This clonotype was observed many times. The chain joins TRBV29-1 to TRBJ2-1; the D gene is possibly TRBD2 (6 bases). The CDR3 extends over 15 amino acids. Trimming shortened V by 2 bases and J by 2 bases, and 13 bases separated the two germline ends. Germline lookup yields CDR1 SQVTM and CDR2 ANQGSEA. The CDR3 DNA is TGCAGCGTTGAAACGGGCCTAGCGCCCTACAATGAGCAGTTCTTC. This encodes CSVETGLAPYNEQFF.

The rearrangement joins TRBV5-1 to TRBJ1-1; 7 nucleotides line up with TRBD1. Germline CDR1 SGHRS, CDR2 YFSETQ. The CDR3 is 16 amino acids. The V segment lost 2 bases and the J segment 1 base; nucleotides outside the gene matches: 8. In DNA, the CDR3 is TGCGCCAGCAGCTTACAGGGGACGGATTGGAACACTGAAGCTTTCTTT. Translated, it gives CASSLQGTDWNTEAFF.

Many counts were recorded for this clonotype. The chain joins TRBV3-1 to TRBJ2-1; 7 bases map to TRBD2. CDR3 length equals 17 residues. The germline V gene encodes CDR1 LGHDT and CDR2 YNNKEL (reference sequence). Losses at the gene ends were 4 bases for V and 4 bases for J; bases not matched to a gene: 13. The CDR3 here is CASSPQLPLATYNEQFF. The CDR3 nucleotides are TGTGCCAGCAGCCCTCAACTACCACTAGCGACGTACAATGAGCAGTTCTTC.

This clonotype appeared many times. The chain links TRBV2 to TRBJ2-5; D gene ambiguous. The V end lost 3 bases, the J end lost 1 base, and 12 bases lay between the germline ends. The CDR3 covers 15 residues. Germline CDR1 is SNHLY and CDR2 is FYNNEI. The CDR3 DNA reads TGTGCCAGCAGTGATGGGGTCCGGAGCCAAGAGACCCAGTACTTC. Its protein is CASSDGVRSQETQYF.

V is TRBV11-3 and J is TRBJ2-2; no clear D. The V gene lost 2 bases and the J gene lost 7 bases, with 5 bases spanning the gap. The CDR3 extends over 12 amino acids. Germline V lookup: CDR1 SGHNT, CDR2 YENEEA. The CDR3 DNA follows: TGTGCCAGCAGCTTAAGGAGCGGGGAGCTGTTTTTT. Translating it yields CASSLRSGELFF.

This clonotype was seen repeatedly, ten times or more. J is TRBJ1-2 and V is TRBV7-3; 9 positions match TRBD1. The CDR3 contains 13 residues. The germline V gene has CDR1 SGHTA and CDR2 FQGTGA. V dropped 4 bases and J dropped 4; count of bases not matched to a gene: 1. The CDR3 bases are TGTGCCAGCAGCTCGGACAGGGGCTATGGCTACACCTTC. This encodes CASSSDRGYGYTF.

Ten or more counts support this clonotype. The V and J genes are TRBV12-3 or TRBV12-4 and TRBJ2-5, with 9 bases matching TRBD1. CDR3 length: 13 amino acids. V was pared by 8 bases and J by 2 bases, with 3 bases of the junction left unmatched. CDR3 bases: TGTGCCAGCGGGGACAGGGTTCAAGAGACCCAGTACTTC. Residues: CASGDRVQETQYF.

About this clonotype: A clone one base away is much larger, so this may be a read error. This chain's CDR3 is CASSSETGDPYNEQFF. The CDR3 bases are TGCGCCAGCAGCTCCGAGACAGGGGACCCCTACAATGAGCAGTTCTTC. V usage is TRBV5-1 and J usage is TRBJ2-1, with 8 bases identical to TRBD1. The CDR3 has 16 residues. The junction had 7 bases not matched to a gene; V was cut back by 3 bases and J by 2 bases. Germline V gives CDR1 SGHRS, CDR2 YFSETQ.

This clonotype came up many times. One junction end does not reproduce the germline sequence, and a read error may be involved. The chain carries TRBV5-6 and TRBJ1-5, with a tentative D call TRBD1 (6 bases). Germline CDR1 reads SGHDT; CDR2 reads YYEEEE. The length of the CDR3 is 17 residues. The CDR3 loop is CASSLTGFSDSNQLQHF. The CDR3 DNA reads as TGTGCCAGCAGTTTGACAGGTTTTTCTGATAGCAATCAGCTCCAGCATTTT.

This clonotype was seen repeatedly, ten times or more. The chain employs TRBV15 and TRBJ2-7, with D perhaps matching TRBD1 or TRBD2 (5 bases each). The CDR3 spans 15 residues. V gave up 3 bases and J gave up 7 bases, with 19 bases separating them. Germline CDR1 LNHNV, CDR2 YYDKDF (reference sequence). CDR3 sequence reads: CATSSAGTGAKEQYF. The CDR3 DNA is TGTGCCACCAGCAGTGCCGGGACGGGTGCGAAAGAGCAGTACTTC.

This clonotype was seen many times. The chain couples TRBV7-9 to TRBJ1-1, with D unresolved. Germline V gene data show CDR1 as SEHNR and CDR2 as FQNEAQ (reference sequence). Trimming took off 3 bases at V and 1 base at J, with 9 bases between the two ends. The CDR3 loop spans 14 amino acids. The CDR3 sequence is CASSLGLGNTEAFF. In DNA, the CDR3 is TGTGCCAGCAGCTTGGGCCTGGGGAACACTGAAGCTTTCTTT.

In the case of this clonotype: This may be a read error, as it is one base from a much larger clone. The CDR3 DNA reads as TGTGCCAGCTCCACGGACGGAACCGAAAACATTCAGTACTTC. Its protein product is CASSTDGTENIQYF. This chain connects TRBV25-1 to TRBJ2-4; D is uncertain. Germline assignment: CDR1 MGHDK and CDR2 SYGVNS. Deletions cut 8 bases from V and 5 bases from J, with 16 bases between. The CDR3 is 14 amino acids.

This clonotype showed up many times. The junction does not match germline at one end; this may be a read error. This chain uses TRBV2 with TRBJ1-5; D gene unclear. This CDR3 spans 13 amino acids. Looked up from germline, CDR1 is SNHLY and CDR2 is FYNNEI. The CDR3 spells CASREEGNQPQHF. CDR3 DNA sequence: TGTGCCAGCAGGGAAGAGGGCAATCAGCCCCAGCATTTT.

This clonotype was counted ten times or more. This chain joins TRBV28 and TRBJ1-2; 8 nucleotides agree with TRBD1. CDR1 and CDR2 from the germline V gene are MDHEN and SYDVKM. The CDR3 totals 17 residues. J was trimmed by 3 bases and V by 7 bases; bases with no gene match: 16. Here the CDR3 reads CASKLRQGMGGYYGYTF. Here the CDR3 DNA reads TGTGCCAGCAAACTCCGACAGGGGATGGGTGGGTACTATGGCTACACCTTC.

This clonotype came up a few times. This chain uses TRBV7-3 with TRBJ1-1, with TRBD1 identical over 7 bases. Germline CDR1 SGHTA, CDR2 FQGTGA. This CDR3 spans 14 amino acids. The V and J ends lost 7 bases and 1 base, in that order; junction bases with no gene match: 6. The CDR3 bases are TGTGCCAGCAAAGGGGGCTTCGGGAACACTGAAGCTTTCTTT. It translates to CASKGGFGNTEAFF.

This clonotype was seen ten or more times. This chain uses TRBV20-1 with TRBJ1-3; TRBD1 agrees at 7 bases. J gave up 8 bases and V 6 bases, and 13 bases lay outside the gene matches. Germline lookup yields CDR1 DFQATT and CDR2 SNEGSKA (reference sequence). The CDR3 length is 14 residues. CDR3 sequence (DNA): TGCAGTGCATACGACAGGGACAAAGGGGACACCATATATTTT. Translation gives CSAYDRDKGDTIYF.

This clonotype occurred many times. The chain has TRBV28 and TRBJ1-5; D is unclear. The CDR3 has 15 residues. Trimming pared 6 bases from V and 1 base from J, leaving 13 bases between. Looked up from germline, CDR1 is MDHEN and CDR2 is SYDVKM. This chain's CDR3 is CASSVRGLSNQPQHF. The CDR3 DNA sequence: TGTGCCAGCAGCGTCCGTGGGTTAAGCAATCAGCCCCAGCATTTT.

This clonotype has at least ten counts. The CDR3 DNA sequence: TGTGCCAGCAGCTTAGGGCCGGGACTAGCGGGGGACTTTGAGCAGTTCTTC. It specifies CASSLGPGLAGDFEQFF. The J gene is TRBJ2-1, the V gene TRBV7-9, with 14 bases matching TRBD2. The CDR3 has 17 amino acids. The V segment lost 1 base and the J segment 9 bases; nucleotides outside the gene matches: 8. CDR1 SEHNR and CDR2 FQNEAQ come from the germline V gene (reference sequence).